Presented here are 8 T cell receptor beta chains from one specimen sequenced in a study of T cells after posttransplantation cyclophosphamide. TCRdb keeps only in-frame clones here, not all; method: immunoSEQ multiplex PCR. This sample has fewer than 25,000 clones, with 95% to 98% found just once. Cells defined as naive were viable CD3+CD4+ or CD3+CD8+ and CCR7+CD45RA+CD45RO-CD95-CD27+CD28+. The specimen was naive CD4+ T cells sorted from PBMCs. Receptors originate from a man between 45 and 60 years old in good health, CMV-negative, and a related stem cell transplant donor.

This sequence joins TRBV7-2 and TRBJ1-2, with 12 bases identical to TRBD1. V gave up 5 bases and J gave up 3 bases; unmatched junction bases: 10. CDR3 length: 17 residues. Germline-derived CDR1 and CDR2 are SGHTA and FQGNSA. DNA for the CDR3: TGTGCCAGCAGCCCAGGGACAGGGGGCTTCTATTACTATGGCTACACCTTC. Translation: CASSPGTGGFYYYGYTF.

The V and J genes are TRBV5-8 and TRBJ2-7; 8 nucleotides line up with TRBD2. CDR1 and CDR2 from the germline V gene are SGHTS and YDEGEE. The CDR3 has 15 amino acids. V trimming: 7 bases; J trimming: 2 bases; junction bases outside the gene matches: 11. CDR3: CASPRPLAVPYEQYF. CDR3 bases: TGTGCCAGCCCTAGGCCACTAGCGGTTCCCTACGAGCAGTACTTC.

The chain couples TRBV6-6 to TRBJ2-7, with a tentative D call TRBD2 (5 bases). This CDR3 has 14 amino acids. The V end lost 5 bases, the J end lost 4 bases, and 15 bases lay between the germline ends. Germline V gene data show CDR1 as MNHNY and CDR2 as SVGAGI (reference sequence). CDR3 loop: CASSTPSGSYEQYF. In nucleotides, the CDR3 is TGTGCCAGCAGTACGCCCAGCGGCTCTTACGAGCAGTACTTC.

The chain is built from TRBV7-8 and TRBJ2-1; a weak D match, TRBD1 (5 bases). Trimming removed 4 bases at V and 11 bases at J, with 18 bases between. Germline CDR1 and CDR2: SGHVS and FQNEAQ. The CDR3 contains 14 residues. In DNA form, the CDR3 reads TGTGCCAGCAGCTCAGCCCAGGTTGGGGCTCAGCAGTTCTTC. This sequence encodes CASSSAQVGAQQFF.

The chain is built from TRBV19 and TRBJ2-7, with D tentatively TRBD2 (7 bases). Looked up from germline, CDR1 is LNHDA and CDR2 is SQIVND (reference sequence). The CDR3 is 15 residues long. With 3 bases removed from V and 2 bases from J, the gap between germline ends came to 14 bases. CDR3 sequence: CASSMGGQRTYEQYF. CDR3 sequence (DNA): TGTGCCAGTAGTATGGGGGGGCAGAGAACCTACGAGCAGTACTTC. Variable domain in full (rest from reference TRBV19 and TRBJ2-7): DGGITQSPKYLFRKEGQNVTLSCEQNLNHDAMYWYRQDPGQGLRLIYYSQIVNDFQKGDIAEGYSVSREKKESFPLTVTSAQKNPTAFYLCASSMGGQRTYEQYFGPGTRLTVT.

This clone appeared once. V is TRBV27 and J is TRBJ2-1, with 9 bases fitting TRBD2. Germline CDR1 and CDR2: MNHEY and SMNVEV (reference sequence). Trimming removed 2 bases from V and 6 bases from J; junction bases left unmatched: 5. CDR3 length equals 15 residues. DNA for the CDR3: TGTGCCAGCAGTTTAGCGGGAGGGCTTCTCAATGAGCAGTTCTTC. This codes for CASSLAGGLLNEQFF.

V and J are TRBV5-4 and TRBJ2-7; TRBD1 might be the D (6 bases). The CDR3 loop spans 16 amino acids. Germline-derived CDR1 and CDR2 are SGHNT and YYREEE (reference sequence). Trimming removed 5 bases from V and 0 bases from J, with 18 bases in between. CDR3 sequence: CASRQTNRENSYEQYF. CDR3 bases: TGTGCCAGCAGACAGACGAACAGGGAGAACTCCTACGAGCAGTACTTC.

CDR3 amino acids: CASSEYPSATNEKLFF. In DNA form, the CDR3 reads TGTGCCAGCAGTGAATATCCCAGCGCAACTAATGAAAAACTGTTTTTT. V is TRBV25-1 and J is TRBJ1-4; D not resolved. Germline CDR1 reads MGHDK; CDR2 reads SYGVNS. The V and J ends lost 0 bases and 0 bases respectively, with 8 bases between them. This CDR3 contains 16 residues. The whole variable domain, filled in from reference TRBV25-1 and TRBJ1-4, reads EADIYQTPRYLVIGTGKKITLECSQTMGHDKMYWYQQDPGMELHLIHYSYGVNSTEKGDLSSESTVSRIRTEHFPLTLESARPSHTSQYLCASSEYPSATNEKLFFGSGTQLSVL.